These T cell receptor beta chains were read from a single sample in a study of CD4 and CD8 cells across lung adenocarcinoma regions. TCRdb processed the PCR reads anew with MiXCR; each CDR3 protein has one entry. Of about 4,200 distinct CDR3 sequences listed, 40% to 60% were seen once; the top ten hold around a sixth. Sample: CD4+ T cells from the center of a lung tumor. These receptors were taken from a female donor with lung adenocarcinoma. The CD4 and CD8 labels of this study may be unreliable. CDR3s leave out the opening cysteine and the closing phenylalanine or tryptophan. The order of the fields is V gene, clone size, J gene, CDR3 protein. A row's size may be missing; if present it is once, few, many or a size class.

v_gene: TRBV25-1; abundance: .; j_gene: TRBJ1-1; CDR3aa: ASSYTGSLI
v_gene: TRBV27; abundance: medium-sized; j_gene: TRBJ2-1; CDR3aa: ASSLVAGGYNEQF
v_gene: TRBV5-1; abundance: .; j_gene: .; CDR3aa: ASSLAGLNQETQY
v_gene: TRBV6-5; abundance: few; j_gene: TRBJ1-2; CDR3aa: ASSSPFDGYT
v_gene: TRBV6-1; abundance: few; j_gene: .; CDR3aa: ASNLKWQASYKQY
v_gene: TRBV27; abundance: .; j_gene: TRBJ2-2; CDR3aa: ASSSPGLGGELF
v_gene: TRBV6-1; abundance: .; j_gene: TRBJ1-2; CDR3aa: ASTDRGYGYT
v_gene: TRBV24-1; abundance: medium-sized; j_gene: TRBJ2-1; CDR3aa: ATSDFAGVGNEQF
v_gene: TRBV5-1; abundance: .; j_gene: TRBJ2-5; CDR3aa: ASSFGLGGSETQY
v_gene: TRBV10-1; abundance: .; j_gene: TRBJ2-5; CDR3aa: ASGDGETETQY
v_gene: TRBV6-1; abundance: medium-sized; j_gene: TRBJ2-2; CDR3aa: ASSELAGWAGELF
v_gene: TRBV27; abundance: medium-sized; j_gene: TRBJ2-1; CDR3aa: ASSSRLVGGTHEQF
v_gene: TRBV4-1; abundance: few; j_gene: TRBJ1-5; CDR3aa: ASSQEHTGRNQPQH
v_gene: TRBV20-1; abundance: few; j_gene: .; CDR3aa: SARVSGTETQY
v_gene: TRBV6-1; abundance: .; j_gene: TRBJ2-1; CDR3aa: ASSEVHGTGRNEQF
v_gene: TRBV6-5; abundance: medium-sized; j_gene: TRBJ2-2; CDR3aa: ASSYWGGTGELF
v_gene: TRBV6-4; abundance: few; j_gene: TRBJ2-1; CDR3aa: ASSDLAGGHNEQF
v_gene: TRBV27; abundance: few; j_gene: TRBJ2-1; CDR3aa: ASSLGRYGEQF
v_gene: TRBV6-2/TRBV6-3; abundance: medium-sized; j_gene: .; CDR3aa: ASSPGTSTETQY
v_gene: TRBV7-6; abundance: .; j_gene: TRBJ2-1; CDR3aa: ASSPFGGSSYNEQF
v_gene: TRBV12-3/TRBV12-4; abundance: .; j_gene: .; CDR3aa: ASSMDGSYEQY
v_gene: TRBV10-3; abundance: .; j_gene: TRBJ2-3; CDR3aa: AIRGGGGRGTDTQY
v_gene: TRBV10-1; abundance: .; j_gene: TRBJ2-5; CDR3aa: ASLGGLGTANLRKTQY
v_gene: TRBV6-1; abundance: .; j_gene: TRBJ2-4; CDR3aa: ARGMSADNTQY
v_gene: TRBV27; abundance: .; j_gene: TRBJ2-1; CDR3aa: ASSYVAGASYDAQF
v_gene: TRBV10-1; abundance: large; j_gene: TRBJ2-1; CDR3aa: ASRGASGEQF
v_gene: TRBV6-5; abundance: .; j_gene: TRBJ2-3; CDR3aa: ASSYGGAYTDTQY
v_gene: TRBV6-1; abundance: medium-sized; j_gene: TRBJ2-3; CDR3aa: ASSEGRGPASTDTQY
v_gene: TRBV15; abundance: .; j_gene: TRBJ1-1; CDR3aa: ATSRDTAGTEAF
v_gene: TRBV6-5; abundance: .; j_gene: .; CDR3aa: ASSNVPRGNNEQF
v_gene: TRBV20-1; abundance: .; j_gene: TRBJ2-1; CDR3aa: SARTRAGSYNEQF
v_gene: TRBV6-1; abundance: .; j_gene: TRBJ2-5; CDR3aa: ASTKTGQQETQY
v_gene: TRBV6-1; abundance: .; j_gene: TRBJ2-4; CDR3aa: ANTQRRGTQY
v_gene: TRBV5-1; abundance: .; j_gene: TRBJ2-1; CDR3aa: ASSLGREYGNEQF
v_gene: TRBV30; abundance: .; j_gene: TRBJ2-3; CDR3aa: AWSPGWITLGTQY
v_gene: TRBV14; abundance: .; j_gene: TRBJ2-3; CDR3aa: ASSPGPCRTDTQY